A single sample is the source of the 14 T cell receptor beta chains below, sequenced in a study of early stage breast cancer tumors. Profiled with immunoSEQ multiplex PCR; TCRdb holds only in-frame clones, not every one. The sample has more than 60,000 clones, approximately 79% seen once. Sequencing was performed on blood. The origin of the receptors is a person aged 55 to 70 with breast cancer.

The CDR3 nucleotides are TGTGCCAGCAGTTTGGACGCCGGCAGCTATGGCTACACCTTC. As protein: CASSLDAGSYGYTF. The chain employs TRBV28 and TRBJ1-2, with no clear D. CDR3 size: 14 residues. Trimming removed 3 bases from V and 4 bases from J, with 12 bases in between. The germline CDR1 and CDR2 sequences are MDHEN and SYDVKM.

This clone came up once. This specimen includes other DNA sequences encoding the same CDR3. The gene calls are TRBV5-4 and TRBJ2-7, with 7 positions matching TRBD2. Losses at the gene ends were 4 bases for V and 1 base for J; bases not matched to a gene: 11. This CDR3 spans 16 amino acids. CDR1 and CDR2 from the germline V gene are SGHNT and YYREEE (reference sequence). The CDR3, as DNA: TGTGCCAGCAGCCGAGTGGCGGGAGTTTTATCCTACGAGCAGTACTTC. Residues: CASSRVAGVLSYEQYF.

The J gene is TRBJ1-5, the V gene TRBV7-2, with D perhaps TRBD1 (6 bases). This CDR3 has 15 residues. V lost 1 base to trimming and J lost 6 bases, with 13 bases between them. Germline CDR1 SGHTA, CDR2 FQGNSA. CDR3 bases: TGTGCCAGCAGCTTAGACAGGGAAGGGAGTCAGCCCCAGCATTTT. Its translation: CASSLDREGSQPQHF. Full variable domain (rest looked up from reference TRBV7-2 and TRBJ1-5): GAGVSQSPSNKVTEKGKDVELRCDPISGHTALYWYRQSLGQGLEFLIYFQGNSAPDKSGLPSDRFSAERTGGSVSTLTIQRTQQEDSAVYLCASSLDREGSQPQHFGDGTRLSIL.

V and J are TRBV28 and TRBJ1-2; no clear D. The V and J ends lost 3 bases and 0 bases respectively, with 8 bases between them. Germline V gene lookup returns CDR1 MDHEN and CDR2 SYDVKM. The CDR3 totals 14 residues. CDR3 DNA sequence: TGTGCCAGCAGTTTGGGTCGAGCTAACTATGGCTACACCTTC. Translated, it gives CASSLGRANYGYTF.

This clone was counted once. The CDR3 here is CATGRGDSTTFAEHF. CDR3 bases: TGTGCCACCGGCCGGGGGGACAGTACCACATTTGCGGAACATTTT. The J gene is TRBJ1-5, the V gene TRBV15; 7 bases line up with TRBD1. The CDR3 sequence is 15 residues long. Germline V gives CDR1 LNHNV, CDR2 YYDKDF (reference sequence). Trimming took 8 bases from V and 16 from J; bases not matched to a gene: 23.

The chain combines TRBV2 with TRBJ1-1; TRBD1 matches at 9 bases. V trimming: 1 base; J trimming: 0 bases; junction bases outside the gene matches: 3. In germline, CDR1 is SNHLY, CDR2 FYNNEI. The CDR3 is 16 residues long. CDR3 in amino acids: CASSEDRGRMNTEAFF. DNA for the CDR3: TGTGCCAGCAGTGAAGACAGGGGGCGGATGAACACTGAAGCTTTCTTT.

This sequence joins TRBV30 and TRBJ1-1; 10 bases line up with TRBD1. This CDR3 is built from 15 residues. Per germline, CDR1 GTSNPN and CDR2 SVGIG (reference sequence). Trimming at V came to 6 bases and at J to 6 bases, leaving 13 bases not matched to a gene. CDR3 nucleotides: TGTGCCTGCTCCTGGACAGGGGGAAAAAAATCTGAAGCTTTCTTT. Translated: CACSWTGGKKSEAFF.

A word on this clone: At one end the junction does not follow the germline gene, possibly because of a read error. CDR3 coding DNA: TGTGCCACCAGCCTCCAAAGGGACACAGTCTTC. Translated: CATSLQRDTVF. The chain links TRBV15 to TRBJ1-2, with D perhaps matching TRBD1 (6 bases). The V gene's germline CDR1 is LNHNV and CDR2 YYDKDF (reference sequence). This CDR3 is 11 amino acids long.

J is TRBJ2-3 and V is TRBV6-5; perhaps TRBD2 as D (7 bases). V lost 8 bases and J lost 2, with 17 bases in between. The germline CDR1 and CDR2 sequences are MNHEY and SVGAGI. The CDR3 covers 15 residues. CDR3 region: CASLPGGGDTDTQYF. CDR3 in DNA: TGTGCCAGCTTACCGGGGGGCGGGGACACAGATACGCAGTATTTT.

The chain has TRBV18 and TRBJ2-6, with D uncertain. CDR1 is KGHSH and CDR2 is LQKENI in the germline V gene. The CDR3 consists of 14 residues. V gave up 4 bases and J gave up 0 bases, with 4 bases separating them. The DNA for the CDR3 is TGTGCCAGCTCACTTCCCTCTGGGGCCAACGTCCTGACTTTC. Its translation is CASSLPSGANVLTF.

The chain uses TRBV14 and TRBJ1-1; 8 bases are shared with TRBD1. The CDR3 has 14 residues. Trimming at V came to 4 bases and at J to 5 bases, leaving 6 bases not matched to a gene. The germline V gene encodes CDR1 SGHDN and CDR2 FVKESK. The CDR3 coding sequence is TGTGCCAGCAGCCCTACAGGGGGTGTGACTGAAGCTTTCTTT. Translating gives CASSPTGGVTEAFF.

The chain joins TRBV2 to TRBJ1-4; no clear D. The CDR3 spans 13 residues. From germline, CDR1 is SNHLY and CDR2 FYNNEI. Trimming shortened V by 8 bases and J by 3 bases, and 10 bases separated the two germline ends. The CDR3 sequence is CASEWQANEKLFF. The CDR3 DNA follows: TGTGCCAGCGAGTGGCAGGCTAATGAAAAACTGTTTTTT.

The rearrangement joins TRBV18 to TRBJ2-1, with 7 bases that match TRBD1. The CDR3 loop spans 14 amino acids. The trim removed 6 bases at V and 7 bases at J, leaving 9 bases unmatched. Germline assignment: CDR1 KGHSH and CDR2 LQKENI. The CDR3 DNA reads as TGTGCCAGCTCCCCCGGGACAGAAAGAAATGAGCAGTTCTTC. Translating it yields CASSPGTERNEQFF. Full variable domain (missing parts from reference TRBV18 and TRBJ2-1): NAGVMQNPRHLVRRRGQEARLRCSPMKGHSHVYWYRQLPEEGLKFMVYLQKENIIDESGMPKERFSAEFPKEGPSILRIQQVVRGDSAAYFCASSPGTERNEQFFGPGTRLTVL.

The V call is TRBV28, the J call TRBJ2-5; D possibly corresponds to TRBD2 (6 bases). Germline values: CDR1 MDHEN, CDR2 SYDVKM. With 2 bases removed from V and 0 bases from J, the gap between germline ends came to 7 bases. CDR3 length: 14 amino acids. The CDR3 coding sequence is TGTGCCAGCAGTTTAGGGGGGTACCAAGAGACCCAGTACTTC. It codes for CASSLGGYQETQYF.